This T cell receptor beta chain is drawn from a study of regulatory T cells in long-lasting Graves disease. V shed 3 bases and J 1 base; nucleotides not matched to a gene: 8. From germline, CDR1 is SGHRS and CDR2 YFSETQ. The CDR3 totals 16 residues. This clonotype was detected ten times or more. The antigen is undetermined. The time point: newly diagnosed GD, antithyroid drugs for less than 3 months. PBMC-derived RNA was used for the TCR library. Arm-PCR with iRepertoire HTBI primers amplified the CDR3 regions for these TCR beta libraries. TCRdb independently ran MiXCR on the multiplex PCR reads; one entry per CDR3 protein. The sample carries around 400,000 distinct CDR3 sequences, 15% to 18% recorded once. General observations from the study: Thyroid tissue went unstudied; only peripheral blood was examined.

V and J are TRBV5-1 and TRBJ1-1; TRBD1 aligns across 8 bases. This clonotype was obtained from a female donor with Graves disease. The material was peripheral blood mononuclear cells (PBMCs), obtained at new diagnosis, from a patient treated with antithyroid drugs. The CDR3 coding sequence is TGCGCCAGCAGCTCCACGGGCGGGACAGGGAACACTGAAGCTTTCTTT. This sequence encodes CASSSTGGTGNTEAFF.